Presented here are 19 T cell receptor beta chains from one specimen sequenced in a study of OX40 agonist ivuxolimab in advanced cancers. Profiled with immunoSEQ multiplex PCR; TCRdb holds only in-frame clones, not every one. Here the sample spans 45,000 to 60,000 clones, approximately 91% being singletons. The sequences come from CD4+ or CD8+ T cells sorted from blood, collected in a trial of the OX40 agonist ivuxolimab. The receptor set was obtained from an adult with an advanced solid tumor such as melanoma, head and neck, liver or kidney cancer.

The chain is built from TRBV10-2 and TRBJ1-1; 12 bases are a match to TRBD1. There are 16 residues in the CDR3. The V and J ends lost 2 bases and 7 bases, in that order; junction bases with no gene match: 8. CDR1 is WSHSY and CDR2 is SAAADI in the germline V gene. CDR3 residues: CASSETGQGAAGEAFF. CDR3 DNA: TGCGCCAGCAGTGAGACGGGACAGGGGGCGGCTGGTGAAGCTTTCTTT.

CDR3: CASSLRRGETQYF. The CDR3 DNA sequence: TGCGCCAGCAGCCTCCGGCGAGGTGAGACCCAGTACTTC. The chain is built from TRBV5-1 and TRBJ2-5; D is unclear. Trimming removed 4 bases at V and 5 bases at J, with 12 bases between. Per germline, CDR1 SGHRS and CDR2 YFSETQ. The CDR3 contains 13 residues.

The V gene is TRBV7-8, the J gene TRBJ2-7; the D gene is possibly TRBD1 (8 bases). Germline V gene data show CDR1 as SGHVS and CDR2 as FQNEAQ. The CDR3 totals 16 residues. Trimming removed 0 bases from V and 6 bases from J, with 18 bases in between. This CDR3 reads CASSLASGTGSGEQYF. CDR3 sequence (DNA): TGTGCCAGCAGCTTAGCGAGCGGGACAGGATCTGGCGAGCAGTACTTC. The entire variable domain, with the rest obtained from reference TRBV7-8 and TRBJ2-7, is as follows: GAGVSQSPRYKVAKRGQDVALRCDPISGHVSLFWYQQALGQGPEFLTYFQNEAQLDKSGLPSDRFFAERPEGSVSTLKIQRTQQEDSAVYLCASSLASGTGSGEQYFGPGTRLTVT.

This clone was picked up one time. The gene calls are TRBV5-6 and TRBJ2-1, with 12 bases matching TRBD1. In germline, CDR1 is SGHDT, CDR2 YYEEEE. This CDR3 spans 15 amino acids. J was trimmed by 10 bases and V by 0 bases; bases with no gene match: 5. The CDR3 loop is CASSLVGQGAWEQFF. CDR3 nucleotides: TGTGCCAGCAGCTTGGTGGGACAGGGGGCCTGGGAGCAGTTCTTC.

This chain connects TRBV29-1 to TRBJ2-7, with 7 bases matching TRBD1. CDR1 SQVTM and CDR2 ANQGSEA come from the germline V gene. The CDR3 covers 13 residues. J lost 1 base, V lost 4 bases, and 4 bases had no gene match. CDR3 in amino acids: CSVATGESYEQYF. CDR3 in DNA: TGCAGCGTTGCCACAGGGGAATCCTACGAGCAGTACTTC.

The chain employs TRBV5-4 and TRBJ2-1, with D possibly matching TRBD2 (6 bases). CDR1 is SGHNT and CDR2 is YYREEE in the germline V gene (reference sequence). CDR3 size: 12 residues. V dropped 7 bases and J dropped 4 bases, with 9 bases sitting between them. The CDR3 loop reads CASGTDYNEQFF. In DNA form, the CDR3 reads TGTGCCAGCGGGACTGATTACAATGAGCAGTTCTTC.

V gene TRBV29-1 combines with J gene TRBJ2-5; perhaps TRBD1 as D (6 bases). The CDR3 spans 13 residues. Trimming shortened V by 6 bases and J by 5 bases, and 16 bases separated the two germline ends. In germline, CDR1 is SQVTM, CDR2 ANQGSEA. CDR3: CSVVSGAGETQYF. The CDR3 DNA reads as TGCAGCGTGGTTTCAGGGGCCGGGGAGACCCAGTACTTC.

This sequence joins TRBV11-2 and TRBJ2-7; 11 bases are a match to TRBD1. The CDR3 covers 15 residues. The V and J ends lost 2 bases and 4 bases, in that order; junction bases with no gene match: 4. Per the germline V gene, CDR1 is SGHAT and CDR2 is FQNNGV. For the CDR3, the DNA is TGTGCCAGCAGCTTATGGGGACAGGGGGGGTACGAGCAGTACTTC. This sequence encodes CASSLWGQGGYEQYF.

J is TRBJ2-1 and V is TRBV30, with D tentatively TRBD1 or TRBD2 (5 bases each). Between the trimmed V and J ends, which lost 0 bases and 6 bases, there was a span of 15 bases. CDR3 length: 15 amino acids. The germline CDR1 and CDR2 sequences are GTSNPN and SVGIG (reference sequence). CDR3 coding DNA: TGTGCCTGGAGTGTGGGGGAGACCCCGGGCAATGAGCAGTTCTTC. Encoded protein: CAWSVGETPGNEQFF. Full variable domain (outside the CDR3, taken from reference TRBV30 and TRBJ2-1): SQTIHQWPATLVQPVGSPLSLECTVEGTSNPNLYWYRQAAGRGLQLLFYSVGIGQISSEVPQNLSASRPQDRQFILSSKKLLLSDSGFYLCAWSVGETPGNEQFFGPGTRLTVL.

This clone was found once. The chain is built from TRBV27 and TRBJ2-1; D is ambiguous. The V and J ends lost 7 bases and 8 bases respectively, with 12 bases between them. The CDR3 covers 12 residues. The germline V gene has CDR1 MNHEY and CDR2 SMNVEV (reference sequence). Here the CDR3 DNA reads TGTGCCAGCATAGGAGTCGGAGATGAGCAGTTCTTC. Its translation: CASIGVGDEQFF.

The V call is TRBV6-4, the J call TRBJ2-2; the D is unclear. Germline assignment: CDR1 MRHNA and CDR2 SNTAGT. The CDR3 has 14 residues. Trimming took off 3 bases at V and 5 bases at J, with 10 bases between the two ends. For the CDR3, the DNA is TGTGCCAGCAGTGATTCGACTGGAACCGGGGAGCTGTTTTTT. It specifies CASSDSTGTGELFF.

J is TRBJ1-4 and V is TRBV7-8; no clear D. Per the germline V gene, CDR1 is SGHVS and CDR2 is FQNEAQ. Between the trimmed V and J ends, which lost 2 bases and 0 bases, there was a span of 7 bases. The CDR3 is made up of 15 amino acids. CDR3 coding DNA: TGTGCCAGCAGCTTATGGGGTGCAACTAATGAAAAACTGTTTTTT. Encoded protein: CASSLWGATNEKLFF.

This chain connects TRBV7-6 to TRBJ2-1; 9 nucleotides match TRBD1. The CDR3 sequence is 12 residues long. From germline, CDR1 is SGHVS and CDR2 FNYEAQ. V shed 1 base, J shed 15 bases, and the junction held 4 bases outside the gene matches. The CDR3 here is CASSLGTGVVFF. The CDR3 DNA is TGTGCCAGCAGCTTAGGGACAGGGGTGGTGTTCTTC.

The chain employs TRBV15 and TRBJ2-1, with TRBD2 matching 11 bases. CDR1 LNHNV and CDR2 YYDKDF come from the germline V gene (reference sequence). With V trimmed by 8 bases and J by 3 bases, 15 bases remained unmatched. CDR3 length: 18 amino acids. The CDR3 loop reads CATGAGLAAETYYNEQFF. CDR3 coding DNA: TGTGCCACCGGGGCGGGACTAGCGGCTGAAACTTACTACAATGAGCAGTTCTTC. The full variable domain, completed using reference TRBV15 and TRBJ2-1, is DAMVIQNPRYQVTQFGKPVTLSCSQTLNHNVMYWYQQKSSQAPKLLFHYYDKDFNNEADTPDNFQSRRPNTSFCFLDIRSPGLGDTAMYLCATGAGLAAETYYNEQFFGPGTRLTVL.

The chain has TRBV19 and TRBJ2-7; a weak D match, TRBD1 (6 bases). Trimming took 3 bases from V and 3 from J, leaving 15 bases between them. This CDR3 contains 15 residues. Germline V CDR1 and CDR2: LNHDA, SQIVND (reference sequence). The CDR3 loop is CASSMENTGFYEQYF. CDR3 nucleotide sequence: TGTGCCAGTAGTATGGAGAACACAGGGTTCTACGAGCAGTACTTC.

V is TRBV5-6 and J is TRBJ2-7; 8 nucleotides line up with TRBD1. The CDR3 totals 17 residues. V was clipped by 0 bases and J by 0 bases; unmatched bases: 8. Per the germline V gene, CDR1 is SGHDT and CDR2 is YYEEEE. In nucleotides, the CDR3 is TGTGCCAGCAGCTTGGGCGTCGGGACAGGTTTCTCCTACGAGCAGTACTTC. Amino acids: CASSLGVGTGFSYEQYF.

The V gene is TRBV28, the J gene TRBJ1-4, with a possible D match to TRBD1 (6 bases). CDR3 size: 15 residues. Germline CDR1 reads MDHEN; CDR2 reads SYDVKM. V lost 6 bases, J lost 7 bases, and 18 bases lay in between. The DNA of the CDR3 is TGTGCCAGCAGCTTGGGGGCAGCGGGAACTGAAAAACTGTTTTTT. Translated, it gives CASSLGAAGTEKLFF.

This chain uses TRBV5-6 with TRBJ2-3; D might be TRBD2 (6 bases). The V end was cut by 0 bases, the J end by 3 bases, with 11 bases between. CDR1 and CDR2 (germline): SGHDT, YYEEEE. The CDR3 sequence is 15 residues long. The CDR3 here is CASSLVRDGTDTQYF. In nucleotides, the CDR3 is TGTGCCAGCAGCTTGGTGCGGGACGGGACAGATACGCAGTATTTT.

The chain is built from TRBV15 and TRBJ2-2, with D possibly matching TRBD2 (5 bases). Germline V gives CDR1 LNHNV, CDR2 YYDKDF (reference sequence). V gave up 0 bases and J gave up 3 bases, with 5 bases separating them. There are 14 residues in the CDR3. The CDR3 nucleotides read TGTGCCACCAGCAGAGACGGGGACACCGGGGAGCTGTTTTTT. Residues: CATSRDGDTGELFF. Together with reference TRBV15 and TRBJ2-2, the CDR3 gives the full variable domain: DAMVIQNPRYQVTQFGKPVTLSCSQTLNHNVMYWYQQKSSQAPKLLFHYYDKDFNNEADTPDNFQSRRPNTSFCFLDIRSPGLGDTAMYLCATSRDGDTGELFFGEGSRLTVL.